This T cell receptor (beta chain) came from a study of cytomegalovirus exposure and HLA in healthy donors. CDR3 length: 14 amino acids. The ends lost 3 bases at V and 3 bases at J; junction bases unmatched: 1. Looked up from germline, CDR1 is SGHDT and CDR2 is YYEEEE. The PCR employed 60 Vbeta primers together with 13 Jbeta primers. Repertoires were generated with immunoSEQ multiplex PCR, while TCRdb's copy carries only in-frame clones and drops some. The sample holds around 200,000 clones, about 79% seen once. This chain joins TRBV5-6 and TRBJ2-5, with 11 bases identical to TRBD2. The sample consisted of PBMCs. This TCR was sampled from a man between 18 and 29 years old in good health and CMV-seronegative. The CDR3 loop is CASSSLAGEETQYF. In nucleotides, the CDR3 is TGTGCCAGCAGCTCACTAGCGGGAGAAGAGACCCAGTACTTC. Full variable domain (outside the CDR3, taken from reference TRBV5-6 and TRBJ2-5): DAGVTQSPTHLIKTRGQQVTLRCSPKSGHDTVSWYQQALGQGPQFIFQYYEEEERQRGNFPDRFSGHQFPNYSSELNVNALLLGDSALYLCASSSLAGEETQYFGPGTRLLVL.